These 10 T cell receptor beta chains were sequenced from one sample in a study of blood T cell repertoires in COVID-19. Libraries were prepared by immunoSEQ multiplex PCR; TCRdb keeps only in-frame clonotypes and omits some of them. Here the sample spans approximately 150,000 clones, 87% being singletons. Input material: peripheral blood. These receptors originate from a man of 80 years or more with acute or convalescent COVID-19.

This chain links TRBV28 with TRBJ1-6; 11 nucleotides align to TRBD1. The CDR3 extends over 15 amino acids. From germline, CDR1 is MDHEN and CDR2 SYDVKM. Unmatched junction bases numbered 8, after V lost 6 bases and J lost 10 bases. As DNA, the CDR3 is TGTGCCAGCAGAACGGGACAGGGGGTCTCCTCACCCCTCCACTTT. Its protein is CASRTGQGVSSPLHF.

The rearrangement uses TRBV5-5 and TRBJ1-5, with no clear D. Germline V lookup: CDR1 SGHKS, CDR2 YYEKEE (reference sequence). This CDR3 has 13 amino acids. V lost 0 bases and J 4 bases, leaving 5 bases between the germline ends. The CDR3 bases are TGTGCCAGCAGCTTGGACAGTAATCAGCCCCAGCATTTT. Its protein is CASSLDSNQPQHF.

The chain recombines TRBV15 with TRBJ2-3, with D uncertain. Trimming stripped 0 bases from V and 6 bases from J, with 7 bases between. This CDR3 contains 13 residues. From germline, CDR1 is LNHNV and CDR2 YYDKDF (reference sequence). The CDR3 sequence is CATSRDQADTQYF. The CDR3 DNA sequence: TGTGCCACCAGCAGAGATCAGGCGGATACGCAGTATTTT.

This sequence joins TRBV2 and TRBJ2-5; 7 bases align to TRBD1. V gave up 7 bases and J gave up 5 bases; unmatched junction bases: 7. Germline loops: CDR1 SNHLY, CDR2 FYNNEI. The CDR3 has 13 residues. Here the CDR3 DNA reads TGTGCCAGCACTCGACAGGGCCGGGAGACCCAGTACTTC. It specifies CASTRQGRETQYF. Full variable domain (missing parts from reference TRBV2 and TRBJ2-5): EPEVTQTPSHQVTQMGQEVILRCVPISNHLYFYWYRQILGQKVEFLVSFYNNEISEKSEIFDDQFSVERPDGSNFTLKIRSTKLEDSAMYFCASTRQGRETQYFGPGTRLLVL.

This chain connects TRBV27 to TRBJ2-2, with a possible D match to TRBD1 (6 bases). Germline V gene sequence: CDR1 MNHEY, CDR2 SMNVEV (reference sequence). Trimming took off 2 bases at V and 7 bases at J, with 14 bases between the two ends. The CDR3 runs to 15 residues. CDR3: CASSLQSGVRGELFF. The CDR3 DNA reads TGTGCCAGCAGTTTACAATCAGGGGTTCGCGGGGAGCTGTTTTTT.

The chain links TRBV2 to TRBJ1-2, with a weak D call TRBD1 (5 bases). The CDR3 runs to 11 residues. The germline V and J ends were trimmed by 5 bases and 6 bases, with 7 bases remaining between them. Germline CDR1 is SNHLY and CDR2 is FYNNEI. The CDR3 loop is CASSLGDGYTF. The CDR3 DNA follows: TGTGCCAGCAGTCTAGGGGATGGCTACACCTTC.

The chain joins TRBV7-8 to TRBJ2-1; D unclear. The V gene lost 1 base and the J gene lost 8 bases, with 12 bases spanning the gap. CDR3 length: 14 residues. Germline values: CDR1 SGHVS, CDR2 FQNEAQ. The CDR3 DNA is TGTGCCAGCAGCTTAGTTGTCGTACTCCATGAGCAGTTCTTC. Amino acid sequence: CASSLVVVLHEQFF.

The rearrangement links TRBV19 to TRBJ2-2, with D perhaps TRBD2 (6 bases). Germline-derived CDR1 and CDR2 are LNHDA and SQIVND (reference sequence). Trimming took 9 bases from V and 4 from J, leaving 24 bases between them. CDR3 length: 17 residues. CDR3 in DNA: TGTGCCAGCGGGACTTCTGGGGCTAGCGTTATCACCGGGGAGCTGTTTTTT. It encodes CASGTSGASVITGELFF.

The chain joins TRBV9 to TRBJ2-2; no definite D call. V lost 8 bases and J lost 6, with 8 bases in between. The CDR3 sequence is 11 residues long. The V gene's germline CDR1 is SGDLS and CDR2 YYNGEE. The CDR3 region is CASRSSGELFF. CDR3 nucleotides: TGTGCCAGTCGGTCATCCGGGGAGCTGTTTTTT.

CDR3 protein: CASRNNPGGETQYF. The CDR3 DNA is TGTGCCAGCAGAAACAACCCGGGGGGGGAGACCCAGTACTTC. This chain links TRBV2 with TRBJ2-5; 8 bases fit TRBD2. J gave up 5 bases and V 6 bases, and 8 bases lay outside the gene matches. Germline CDR1 reads SNHLY; CDR2 reads FYNNEI. There are 14 residues in the CDR3.